Sequencing of this T cell receptor beta chain was carried out in a study of T cell responses to AZD1222 COVID-19 vaccine (dated by TCRdb to 2020 to 2022). Background for the entire study: AZD1222 recipients with second doses at about 4 weeks or about 12 weeks were pooled, because spike-specific TCR depth and breadth did not differ between schedules. TCR sequencing was performed for 230 to 250 trial participants, of whom some 200 were given two doses of AZD1222 and around 26 were given two doses of MenACWY control vaccine. Trial participants were enrolled by age into 18-55, 56-69 and 70-plus year subgroups, with roughly 160, 29 and 62 TCR-sequenced participants respectively.

The CDR3 goes from the cysteine to the phenylalanine over 15 residues. Of the read, only the CDR3 DNA is kept; its 45 bases are in frame from base 1. V gives up 1 base and J gives up 1 base, and the segment between their germline ends measures 8 bases. CDR1 LGHDT and CDR2 YNNKEL were looked up in the germline V gene (reference sequence). The CDR3 regions of human TCRbeta chains were analyzed by immunosequencing. The authors' analysis ran thus. Repertoire TCRs were matched against a reference library of SARS-CoV-2-specific TCRs generated with the MIRA antigen-specificity platform. Breadth meant the fraction of unique TCRs that were SARS-CoV-2-associated, whereas depth meant the fraction of total T cells that were SARS-CoV-2-associated. Each spike-specific TCR was assigned to its reactive spike region and to a CD4 or CD8 class using the MIRA data. Log10-transformed breadth and depth values were compared by one-way ANOVA with Sidak's multiple comparisons tests. This immuneACCESS table, as held by TCRdb, lists in-frame sequences with V and J called but not all clones. Of the missing ones, under half trace to an unresolved V gene in checked studies; the others have no known cause. V, J and clone size reflect that table, while D and trimming were determined from the DNA. The sample profile shows just over 65,000 clones; roughly 87% of them were found once. The top ten clonotypes cover around a sixth of the sample.

In the paper's terms, the time point label means: baseline before first vaccination. Vaccinee samples were obtained from the UK trials COV001 and COV002, which included a single-blind randomized controlled phase 2/3 trial of AZD1222 (ChAdOx1 nCoV-19) in healthy adults. Trial participant PBMC samples were collected at day 0 and day 28 after the second dose for TCRbeta chain sequencing. The paper as a whole reports these results and caveats: Nearly half of unique spike-specific TCRs reportedly recognized epitopes outside regions mutated in the B.1.351 and B.1.1.7 variants. In the small 56-69-year group, the increase in depth fell short of significance, most likely because of low power. No day 14 peak-response samples were available, so repertoires were characterized only after the peak T cell response. CD4 TCRs associated with the vaccine covered the entire spike protein, and the dominant responses were in regions 160-218 and 743-854. After two AZD1222 doses, spike-specific TCR breadth and depth were significantly higher than at day 0 and than in MenACWY recipients. Participants were mostly white British, with more females than males. The authors suggested clonal diversity may have been underestimated. Conclusions about previously exposed vaccinees are limited because only six or seven AZD1222 recipients were SARS-CoV-2 seropositive at baseline.

Details on this clone: The specificity of this receptor is unknown. No qualities accompany the bases; no much larger clone lies one base away.

The source was peripheral blood, collected on day 0 of AZD1222 vaccination. This clonotype was sampled from an adult in good health. The rearrangement combines TRBV3-1 (or the pseudogene TRBV3-2) with TRBJ1-3; no confident D gene assignment can be made. This receptor carries the CDR3 CASSQASGSGNTIYF. The sequence in DNA is TGTGCCAGCAGCCAAGCATCGGGATCTGGAAACACCATATATTTT.